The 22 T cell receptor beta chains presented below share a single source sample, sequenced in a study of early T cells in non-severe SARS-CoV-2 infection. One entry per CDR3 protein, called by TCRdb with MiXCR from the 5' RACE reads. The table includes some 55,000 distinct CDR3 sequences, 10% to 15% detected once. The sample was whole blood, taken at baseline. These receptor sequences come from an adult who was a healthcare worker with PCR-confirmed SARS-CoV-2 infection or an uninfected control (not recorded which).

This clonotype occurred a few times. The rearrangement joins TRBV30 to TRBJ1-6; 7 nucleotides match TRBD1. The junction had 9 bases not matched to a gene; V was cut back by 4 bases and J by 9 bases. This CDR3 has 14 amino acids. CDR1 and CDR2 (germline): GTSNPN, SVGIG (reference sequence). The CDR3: CAWIQQGHGSPLHF. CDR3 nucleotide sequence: TGTGCCTGGATCCAACAGGGGCATGGTTCACCCCTCCACTTT.

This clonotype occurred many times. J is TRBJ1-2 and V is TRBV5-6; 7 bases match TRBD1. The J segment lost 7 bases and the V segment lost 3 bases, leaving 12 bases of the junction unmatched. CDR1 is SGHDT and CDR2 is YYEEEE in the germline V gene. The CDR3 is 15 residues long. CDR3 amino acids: CASSSRQTGASGYTF. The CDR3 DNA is TGTGCCAGCAGCTCACGACAAACAGGGGCAAGTGGCTACACCTTC.

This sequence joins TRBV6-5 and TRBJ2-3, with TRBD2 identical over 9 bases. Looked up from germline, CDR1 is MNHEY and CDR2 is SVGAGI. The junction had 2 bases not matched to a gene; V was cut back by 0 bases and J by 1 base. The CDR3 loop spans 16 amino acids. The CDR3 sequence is CASSYSRLAGTDTQYF. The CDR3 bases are TGTGCCAGCAGTTACTCGAGACTAGCGGGCACAGATACGCAGTATTTT.

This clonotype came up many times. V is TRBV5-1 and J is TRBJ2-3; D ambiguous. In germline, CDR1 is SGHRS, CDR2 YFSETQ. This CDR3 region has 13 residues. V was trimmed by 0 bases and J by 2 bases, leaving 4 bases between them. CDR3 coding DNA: TGCGCCAGCAGCTTGGGCAACACAGATACGCAGTATTTT. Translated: CASSLGNTDTQYF.

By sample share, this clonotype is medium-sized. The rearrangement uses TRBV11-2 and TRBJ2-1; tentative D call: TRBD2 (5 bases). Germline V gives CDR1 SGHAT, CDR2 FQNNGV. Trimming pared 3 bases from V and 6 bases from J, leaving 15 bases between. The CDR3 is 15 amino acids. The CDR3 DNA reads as TGTGCCAGCAGCTTTAGGACCGGGATTATCAATGAGCAGTTCTTC. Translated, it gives CASSFRTGIINEQFF.

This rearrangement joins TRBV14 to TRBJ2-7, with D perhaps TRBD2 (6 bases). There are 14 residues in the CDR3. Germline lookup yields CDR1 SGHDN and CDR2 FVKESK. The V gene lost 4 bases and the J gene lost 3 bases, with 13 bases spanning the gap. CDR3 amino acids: CASSPGGAGYEQYF. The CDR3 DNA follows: TGTGCCAGCAGCCCCGGGGGAGCGGGCTACGAGCAGTACTTC.

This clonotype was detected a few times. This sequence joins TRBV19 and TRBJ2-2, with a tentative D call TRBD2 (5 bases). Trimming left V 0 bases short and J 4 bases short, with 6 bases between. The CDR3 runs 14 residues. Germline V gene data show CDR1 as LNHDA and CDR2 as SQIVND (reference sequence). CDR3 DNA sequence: TGTGCCAGTAGTATAGACCGGGGCACCGGGGAGCTGTTTTTT. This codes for CASSIDRGTGELFF.

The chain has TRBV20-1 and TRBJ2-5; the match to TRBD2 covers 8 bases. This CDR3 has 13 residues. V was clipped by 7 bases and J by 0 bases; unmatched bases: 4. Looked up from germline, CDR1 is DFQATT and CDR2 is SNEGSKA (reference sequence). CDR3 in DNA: TGCAGTGTCGGCGGGAGGAACCAAGAGACCCAGTACTTC. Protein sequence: CSVGGRNQETQYF.

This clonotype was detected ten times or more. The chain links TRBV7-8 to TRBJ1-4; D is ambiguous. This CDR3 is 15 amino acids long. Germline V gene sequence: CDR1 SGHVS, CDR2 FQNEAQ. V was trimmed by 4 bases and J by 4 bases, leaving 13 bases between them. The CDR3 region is CASSSRRMVNEKLFF. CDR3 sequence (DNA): TGTGCCAGCAGCTCCCGGAGGATGGTTAATGAAAAACTGTTTTTT.

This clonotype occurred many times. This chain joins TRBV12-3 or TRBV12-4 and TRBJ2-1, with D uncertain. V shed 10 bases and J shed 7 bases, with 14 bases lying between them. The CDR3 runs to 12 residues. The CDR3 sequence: CATSARGNEQFF. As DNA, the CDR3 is TGTGCCACTTCGGCCCGAGGTAATGAGCAGTTCTTC.

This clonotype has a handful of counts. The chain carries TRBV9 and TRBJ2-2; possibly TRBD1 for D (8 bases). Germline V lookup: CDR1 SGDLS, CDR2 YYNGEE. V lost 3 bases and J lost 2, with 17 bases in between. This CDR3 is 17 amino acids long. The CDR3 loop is CASSGGGQDLNTGELFF. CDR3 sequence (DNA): TGTGCCAGCAGCGGCGGGGGACAGGACCTCAACACCGGGGAGCTGTTTTTT.

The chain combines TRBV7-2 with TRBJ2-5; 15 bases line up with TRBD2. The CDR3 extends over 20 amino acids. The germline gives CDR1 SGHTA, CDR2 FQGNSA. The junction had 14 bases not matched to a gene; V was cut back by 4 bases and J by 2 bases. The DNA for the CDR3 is TGTGCCAGCAGCTCTTTAAGCGGACTAGCGGGAGGGATTAATCAAGAGACCCAGTACTTC. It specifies CASSSLSGLAGGINQETQYF.

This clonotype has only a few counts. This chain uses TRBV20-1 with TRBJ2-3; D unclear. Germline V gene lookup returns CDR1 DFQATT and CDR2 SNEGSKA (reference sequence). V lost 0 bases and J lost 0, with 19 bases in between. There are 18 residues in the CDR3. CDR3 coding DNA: TGCAGTGCTAGAGACGGCCAGGTAGAGTTGTGGAGCACAGATACGCAGTATTTT. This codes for CSARDGQVELWSTDTQYF.

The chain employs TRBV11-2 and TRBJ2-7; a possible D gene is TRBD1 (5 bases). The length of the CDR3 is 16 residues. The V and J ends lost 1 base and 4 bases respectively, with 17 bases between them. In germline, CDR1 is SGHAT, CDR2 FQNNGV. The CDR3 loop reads CASSLGAGPLRYEQYF. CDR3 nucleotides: TGTGCCAGCAGCTTAGGTGCAGGGCCCTTAAGATACGAGCAGTACTTC. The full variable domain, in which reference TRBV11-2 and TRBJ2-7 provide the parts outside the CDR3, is EAGVAQSPRYKIIEKRQSVAFWCNPISGHATLYWYQQILGQGPKLLIQFQNNGVVDDSQLPKDRFSAERLKGVDSTLKIQPAKLEDSAVYLCASSLGAGPLRYEQYFGPGTRLTVT.

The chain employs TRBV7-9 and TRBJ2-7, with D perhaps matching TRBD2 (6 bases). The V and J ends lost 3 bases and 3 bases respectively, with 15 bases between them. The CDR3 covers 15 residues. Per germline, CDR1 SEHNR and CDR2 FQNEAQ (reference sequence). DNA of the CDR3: TGTGCCAGCAGCTTTCGGAGGGCGATCGGCTACGAGCAGTACTTC. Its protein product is CASSFRRAIGYEQYF.

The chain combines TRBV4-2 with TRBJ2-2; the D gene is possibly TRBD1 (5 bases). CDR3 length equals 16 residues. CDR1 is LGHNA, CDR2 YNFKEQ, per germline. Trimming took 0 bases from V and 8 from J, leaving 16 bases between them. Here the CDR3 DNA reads TGTGCCAGCAGCCAAGATGGGGCAGGGATCGGAGGGGAGCTGTTTTTT. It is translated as CASSQDGAGIGGELFF.

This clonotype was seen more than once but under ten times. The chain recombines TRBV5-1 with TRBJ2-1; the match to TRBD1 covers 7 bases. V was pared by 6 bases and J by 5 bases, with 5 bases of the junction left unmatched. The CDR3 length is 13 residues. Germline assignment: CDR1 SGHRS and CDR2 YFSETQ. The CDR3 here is CASKTGTDNEQFF. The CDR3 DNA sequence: TGCGCCAGCAAGACAGGGACCGACAATGAGCAGTTCTTC.

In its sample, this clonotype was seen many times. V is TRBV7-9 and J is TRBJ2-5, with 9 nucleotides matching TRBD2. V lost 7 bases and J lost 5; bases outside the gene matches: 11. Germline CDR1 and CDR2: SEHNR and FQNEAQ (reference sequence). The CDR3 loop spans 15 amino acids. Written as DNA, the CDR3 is TGTGCCAGCACCTTTCTTAGCGGGAGCGGCGAGACCCAGTACTTC. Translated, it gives CASTFLSGSGETQYF.

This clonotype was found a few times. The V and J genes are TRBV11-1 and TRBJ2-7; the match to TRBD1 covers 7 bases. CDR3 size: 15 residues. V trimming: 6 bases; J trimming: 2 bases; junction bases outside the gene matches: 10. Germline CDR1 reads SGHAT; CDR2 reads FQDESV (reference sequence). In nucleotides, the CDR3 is TGTGCCAGCAGTGTACTGGGACAGTCCCCCTACGAGCAGTACTTC. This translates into CASSVLGQSPYEQYF.

CDR3 coding DNA: TGCAGTGCTAGAGGAGACAGGGGGACTAAGGACTATGGCTACACCTTC. Translation: CSARGDRGTKDYGYTF. V gene TRBV20-1 combines with J gene TRBJ1-2; 9 bases line up with TRBD1. The CDR3 runs 16 residues. J gave up 3 bases and V 1 base, and 9 bases lay outside the gene matches. Germline loops: CDR1 DFQATT, CDR2 SNEGSKA (reference sequence).

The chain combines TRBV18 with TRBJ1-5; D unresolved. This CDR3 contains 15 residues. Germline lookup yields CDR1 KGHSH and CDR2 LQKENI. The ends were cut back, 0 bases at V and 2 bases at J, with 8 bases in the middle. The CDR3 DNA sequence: TGTGCCAGCTCACCACCGGGGTTGGGCAATCAGCCCCAGCATTTT. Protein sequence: CASSPPGLGNQPQHF.

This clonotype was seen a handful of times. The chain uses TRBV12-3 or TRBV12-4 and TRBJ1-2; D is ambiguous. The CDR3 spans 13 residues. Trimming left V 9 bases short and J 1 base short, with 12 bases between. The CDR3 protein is CASTQEGNYGYTF. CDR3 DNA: TGTGCCAGTACCCAGGAGGGTAACTATGGCTACACCTTC.